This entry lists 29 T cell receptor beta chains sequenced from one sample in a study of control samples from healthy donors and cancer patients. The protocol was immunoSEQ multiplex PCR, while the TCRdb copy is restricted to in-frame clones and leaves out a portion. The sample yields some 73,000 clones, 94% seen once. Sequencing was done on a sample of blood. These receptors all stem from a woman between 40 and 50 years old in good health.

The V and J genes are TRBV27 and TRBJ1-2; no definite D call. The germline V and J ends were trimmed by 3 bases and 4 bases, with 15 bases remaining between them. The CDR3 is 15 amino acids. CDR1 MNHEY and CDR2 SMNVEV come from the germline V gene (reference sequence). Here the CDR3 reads CASSLEGIPSYGYTF. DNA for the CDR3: TGTGCCAGCAGTTTGGAGGGTATCCCCTCCTATGGCTACACCTTC.

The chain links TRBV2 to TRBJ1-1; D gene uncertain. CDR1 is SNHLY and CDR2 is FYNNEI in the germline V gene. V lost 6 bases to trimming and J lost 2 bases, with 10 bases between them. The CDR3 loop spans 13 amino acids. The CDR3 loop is CASSRDANTEAFF. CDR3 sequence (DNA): TGTGCCAGCAGCAGAGACGCAAACACTGAAGCTTTCTTT.

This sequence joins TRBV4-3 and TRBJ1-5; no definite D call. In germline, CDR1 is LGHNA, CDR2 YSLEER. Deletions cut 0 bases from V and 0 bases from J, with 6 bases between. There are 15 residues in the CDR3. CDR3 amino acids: CASSQDSTSNQPQHF. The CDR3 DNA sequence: TGCGCCAGCAGCCAAGATTCCACTAGCAATCAGCCCCAGCATTTT.

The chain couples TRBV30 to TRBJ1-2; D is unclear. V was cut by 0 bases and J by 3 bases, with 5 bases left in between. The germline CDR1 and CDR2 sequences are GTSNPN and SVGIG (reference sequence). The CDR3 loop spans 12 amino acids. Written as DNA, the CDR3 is TGTGCCTGGAGTGTTGGTGACTATGGCTACACCTTC. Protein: CAWSVGDYGYTF.

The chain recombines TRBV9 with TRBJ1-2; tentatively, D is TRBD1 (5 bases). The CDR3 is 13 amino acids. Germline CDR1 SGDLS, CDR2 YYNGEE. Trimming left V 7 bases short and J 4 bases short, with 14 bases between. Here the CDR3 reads CASAPGNPYGYTF. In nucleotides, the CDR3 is TGTGCCAGCGCCCCAGGGAATCCCTATGGCTACACCTTC.

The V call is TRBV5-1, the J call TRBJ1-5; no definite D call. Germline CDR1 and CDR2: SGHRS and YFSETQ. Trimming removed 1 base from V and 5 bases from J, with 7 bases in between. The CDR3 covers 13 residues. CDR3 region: CASSLWGDQPQHF. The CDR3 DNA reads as TGCGCCAGCAGCTTGTGGGGAGATCAGCCCCAGCATTTT. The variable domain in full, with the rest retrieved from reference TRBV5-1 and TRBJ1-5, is KAGVTQTPRYLIKTRGQQVTLSCSPISGHRSVSWYQQTPGQGLQFLFEYFSETQRNKGNFPGRFSGRQFSNSRSEMNVSTLELGDSALYLCASSLWGDQPQHFGDGTRLSIL.

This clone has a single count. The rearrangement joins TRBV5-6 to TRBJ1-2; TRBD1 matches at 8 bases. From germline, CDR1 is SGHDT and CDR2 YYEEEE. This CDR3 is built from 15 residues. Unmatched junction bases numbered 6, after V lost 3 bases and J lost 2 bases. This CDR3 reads CASSYGQGANYGYTF. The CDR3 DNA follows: TGTGCCAGCAGCTACGGACAGGGAGCAAACTATGGCTACACCTTC.

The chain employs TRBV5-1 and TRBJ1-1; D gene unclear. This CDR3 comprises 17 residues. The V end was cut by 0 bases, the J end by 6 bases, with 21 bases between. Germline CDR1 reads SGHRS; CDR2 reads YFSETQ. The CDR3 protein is CASSLAESGLWKAEAFF. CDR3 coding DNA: TGCGCCAGCAGCTTGGCCGAAAGTGGGCTTTGGAAGGCTGAAGCTTTCTTT. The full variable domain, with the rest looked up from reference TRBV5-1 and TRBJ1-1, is KAGVTQTPRYLIKTRGQQVTLSCSPISGHRSVSWYQQTPGQGLQFLFEYFSETQRNKGNFPGRFSGRQFSNSRSEMNVSTLELGDSALYLCASSLAESGLWKAEAFFGQGTRLTVV.

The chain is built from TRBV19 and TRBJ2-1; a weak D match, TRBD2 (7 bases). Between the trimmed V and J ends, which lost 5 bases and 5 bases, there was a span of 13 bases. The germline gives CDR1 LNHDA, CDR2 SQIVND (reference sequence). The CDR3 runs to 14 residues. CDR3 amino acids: CASSPWGGHNEQFF. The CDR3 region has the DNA TGTGCCAGTAGTCCCTGGGGGGGGCACAATGAGCAGTTCTTC.

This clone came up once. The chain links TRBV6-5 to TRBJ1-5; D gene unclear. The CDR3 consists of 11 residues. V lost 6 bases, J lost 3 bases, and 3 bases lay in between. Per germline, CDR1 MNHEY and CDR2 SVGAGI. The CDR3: CASSDNQPQHF. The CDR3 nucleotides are TGTGCCAGCAGCGACAATCAGCCCCAGCATTTT.

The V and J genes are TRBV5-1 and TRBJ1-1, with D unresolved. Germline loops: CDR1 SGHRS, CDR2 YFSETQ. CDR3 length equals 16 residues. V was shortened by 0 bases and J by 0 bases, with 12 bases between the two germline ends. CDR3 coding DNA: TGCGCCAGCAGCTTGGCCTTAACTGGCATGAACACTGAAGCTTTCTTT. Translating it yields CASSLALTGMNTEAFF. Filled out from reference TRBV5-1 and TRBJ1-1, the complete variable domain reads KAGVTQTPRYLIKTRGQQVTLSCSPISGHRSVSWYQQTPGQGLQFLFEYFSETQRNKGNFPGRFSGRQFSNSRSEMNVSTLELGDSALYLCASSLALTGMNTEAFFGQGTRLTVV.

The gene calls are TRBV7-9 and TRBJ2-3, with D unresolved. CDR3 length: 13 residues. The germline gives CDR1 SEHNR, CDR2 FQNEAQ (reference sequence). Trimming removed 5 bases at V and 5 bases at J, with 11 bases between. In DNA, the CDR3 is TGTGCCAGCAGCCCCATTGTCGGAGATACGCAGTATTTT. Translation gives CASSPIVGDTQYF. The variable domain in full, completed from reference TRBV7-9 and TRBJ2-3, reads DTGVSQNPRHKITKRGQNVTFRCDPISEHNRLYWYRQTLGQGPEFLTYFQNEAQLEKSRLLSDRFSAERPKGSFSTLEIQRTEQGDSAMYLCASSPIVGDTQYFGPGTRLTVL.

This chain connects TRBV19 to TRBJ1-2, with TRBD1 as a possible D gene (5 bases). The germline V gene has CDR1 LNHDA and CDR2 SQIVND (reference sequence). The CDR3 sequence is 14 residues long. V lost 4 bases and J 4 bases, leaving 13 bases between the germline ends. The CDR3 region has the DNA TGTGCCAGTAGTAGTGGCAGGGTGATCTATGGCTACACCTTC. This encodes CASSSGRVIYGYTF.

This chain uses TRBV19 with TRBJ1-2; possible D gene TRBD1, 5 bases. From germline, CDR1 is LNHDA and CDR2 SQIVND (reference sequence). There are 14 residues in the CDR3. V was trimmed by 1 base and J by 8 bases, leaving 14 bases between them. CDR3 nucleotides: TGTGCCAGTAGTATAGTCCCAGGGACCTACGGCTACACCTTC. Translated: CASSIVPGTYGYTF. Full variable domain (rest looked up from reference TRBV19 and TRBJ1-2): DGGITQSPKYLFRKEGQNVTLSCEQNLNHDAMYWYRQDPGQGLRLIYYSQIVNDFQKGDIAEGYSVSREKKESFPLTVTSAQKNPTAFYLCASSIVPGTYGYTFGSGTRLTVV.

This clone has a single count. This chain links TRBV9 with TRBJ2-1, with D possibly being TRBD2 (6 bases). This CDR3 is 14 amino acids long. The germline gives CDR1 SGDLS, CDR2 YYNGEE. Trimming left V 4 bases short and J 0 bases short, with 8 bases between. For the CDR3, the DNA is TGTGCCAGCAGCTTGCGGGACTCCTACAATGAGCAGTTCTTC. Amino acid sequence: CASSLRDSYNEQFF.

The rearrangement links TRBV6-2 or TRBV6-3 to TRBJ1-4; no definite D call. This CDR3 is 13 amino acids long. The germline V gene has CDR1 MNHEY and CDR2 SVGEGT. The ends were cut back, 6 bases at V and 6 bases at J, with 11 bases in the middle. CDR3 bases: TGTGCCAGCAGCACCCACCTGGATGAAAAACTGTTTTTT. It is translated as CASSTHLDEKLFF.

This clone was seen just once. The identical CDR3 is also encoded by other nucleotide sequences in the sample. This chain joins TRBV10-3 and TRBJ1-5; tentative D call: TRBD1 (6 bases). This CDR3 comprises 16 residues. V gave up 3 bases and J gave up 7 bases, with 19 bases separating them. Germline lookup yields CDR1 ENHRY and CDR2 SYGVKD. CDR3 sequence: CAISESGTGLEQPQHF. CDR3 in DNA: TGTGCCATCAGTGAAAGTGGTACAGGGTTGGAACAGCCCCAGCATTTT.

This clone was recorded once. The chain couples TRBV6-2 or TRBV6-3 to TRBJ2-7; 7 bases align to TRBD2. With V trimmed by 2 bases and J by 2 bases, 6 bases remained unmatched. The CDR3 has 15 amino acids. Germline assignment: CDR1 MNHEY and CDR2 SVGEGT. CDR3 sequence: CASSYGRGGTYEQYF. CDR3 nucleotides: TGTGCCAGCAGTTACGGGCGCGGGGGAACCTACGAGCAGTACTTC.

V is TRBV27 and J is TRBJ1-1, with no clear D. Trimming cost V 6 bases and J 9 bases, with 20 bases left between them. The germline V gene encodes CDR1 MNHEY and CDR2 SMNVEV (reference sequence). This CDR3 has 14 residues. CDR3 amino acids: CASRSPLSSEKAFF. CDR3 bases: TGTGCCAGCAGGTCCCCTCTTTCCTCAGAGAAAGCTTTCTTT.

CDR3 bases: TGTGCCACCAGTGATTCTCAACTAGCGGGAGGGACCTACAATGAGCAGTTCTTC. It translates to CATSDSQLAGGTYNEQFF. V usage is TRBV24-1 and J usage is TRBJ2-1; 13 nucleotides agree with TRBD2. V gave up 2 bases and J gave up 2 bases; unmatched junction bases: 5. The CDR3 is 18 residues long. CDR1 and CDR2 from the germline V gene are KGHDR and SFDVKD.

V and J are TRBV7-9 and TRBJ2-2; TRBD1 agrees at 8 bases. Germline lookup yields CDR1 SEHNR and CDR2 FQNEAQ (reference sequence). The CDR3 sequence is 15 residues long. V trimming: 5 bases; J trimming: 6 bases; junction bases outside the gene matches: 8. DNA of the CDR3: TGTGCCAGCAGCCCAGGACAGGGCCCCGCCGGGGAGCTGTTTTTT. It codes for CASSPGQGPAGELFF.

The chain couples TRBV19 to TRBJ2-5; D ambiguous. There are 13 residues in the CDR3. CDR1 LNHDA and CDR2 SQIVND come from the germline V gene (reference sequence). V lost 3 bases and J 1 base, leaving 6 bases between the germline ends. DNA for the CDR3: TGTGCCAGTAGTATTCAAGCCCAAGAGACCCAGTACTTC. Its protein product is CASSIQAQETQYF.

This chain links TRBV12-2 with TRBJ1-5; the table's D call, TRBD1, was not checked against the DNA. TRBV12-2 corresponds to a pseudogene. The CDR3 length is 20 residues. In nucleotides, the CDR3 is TGTGCAAGTCGCCCGTCTCAGGGGATAAAGGGAACGACTCGCAATCAGCCCCAGCATTTT. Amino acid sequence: CASRPSQGIKGTTRNQPQHF.

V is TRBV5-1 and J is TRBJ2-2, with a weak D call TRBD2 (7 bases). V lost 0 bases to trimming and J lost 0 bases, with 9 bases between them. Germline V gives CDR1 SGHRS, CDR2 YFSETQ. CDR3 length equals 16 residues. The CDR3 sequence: CASSLVGGANTGELFF. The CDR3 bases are TGCGCCAGCAGCTTGGTAGGGGGGGCGAACACCGGGGAGCTGTTTTTT.

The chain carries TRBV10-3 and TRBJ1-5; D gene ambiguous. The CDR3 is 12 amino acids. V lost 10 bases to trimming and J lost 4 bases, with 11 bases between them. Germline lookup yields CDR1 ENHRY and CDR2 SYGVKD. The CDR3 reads CATANGNQPQHF. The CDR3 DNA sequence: TGTGCCACCGCGAACGGTAATCAGCCCCAGCATTTT.

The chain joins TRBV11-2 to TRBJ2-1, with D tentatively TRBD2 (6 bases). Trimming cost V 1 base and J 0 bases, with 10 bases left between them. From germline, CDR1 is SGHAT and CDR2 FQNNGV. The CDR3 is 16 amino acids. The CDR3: CASSLVAGSSYNEQFF. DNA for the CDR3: TGTGCCAGCAGCTTAGTCGCGGGAAGCTCCTACAATGAGCAGTTCTTC. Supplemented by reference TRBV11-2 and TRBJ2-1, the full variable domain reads EAGVAQSPRYKIIEKRQSVAFWCNPISGHATLYWYQQILGQGPKLLIQFQNNGVVDDSQLPKDRFSAERLKGVDSTLKIQPAKLEDSAVYLCASSLVAGSSYNEQFFGPGTRLTVL.

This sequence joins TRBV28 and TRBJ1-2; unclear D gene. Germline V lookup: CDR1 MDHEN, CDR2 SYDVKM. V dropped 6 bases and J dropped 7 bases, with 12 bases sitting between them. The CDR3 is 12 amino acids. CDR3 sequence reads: CASSFLGGGYTF. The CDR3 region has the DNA TGTGCCAGCAGCTTCTTGGGAGGTGGCTACACCTTC.

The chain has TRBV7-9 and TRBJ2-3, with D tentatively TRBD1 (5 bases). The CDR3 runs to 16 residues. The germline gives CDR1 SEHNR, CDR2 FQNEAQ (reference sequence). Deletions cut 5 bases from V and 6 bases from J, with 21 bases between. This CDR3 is CASSHRSDRMGDTQYF. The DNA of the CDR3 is TGTGCCAGCAGCCATCGATCCGACAGAATGGGGGATACGCAGTATTTT.

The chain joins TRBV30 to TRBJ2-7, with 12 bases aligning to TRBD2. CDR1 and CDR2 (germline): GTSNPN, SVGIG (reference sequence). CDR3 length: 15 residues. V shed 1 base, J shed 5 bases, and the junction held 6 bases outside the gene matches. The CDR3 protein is CAWSASGLAGHEQYF. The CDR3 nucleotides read TGTGCCTGGAGTGCCTCGGGACTAGCGGGCCACGAGCAGTACTTC. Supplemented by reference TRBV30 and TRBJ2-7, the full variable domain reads SQTIHQWPATLVQPVGSPLSLECTVEGTSNPNLYWYRQAAGRGLQLLFYSVGIGQISSEVPQNLSASRPQDRQFILSSKKLLLSDSGFYLCAWSASGLAGHEQYFGPGTRLTVT.